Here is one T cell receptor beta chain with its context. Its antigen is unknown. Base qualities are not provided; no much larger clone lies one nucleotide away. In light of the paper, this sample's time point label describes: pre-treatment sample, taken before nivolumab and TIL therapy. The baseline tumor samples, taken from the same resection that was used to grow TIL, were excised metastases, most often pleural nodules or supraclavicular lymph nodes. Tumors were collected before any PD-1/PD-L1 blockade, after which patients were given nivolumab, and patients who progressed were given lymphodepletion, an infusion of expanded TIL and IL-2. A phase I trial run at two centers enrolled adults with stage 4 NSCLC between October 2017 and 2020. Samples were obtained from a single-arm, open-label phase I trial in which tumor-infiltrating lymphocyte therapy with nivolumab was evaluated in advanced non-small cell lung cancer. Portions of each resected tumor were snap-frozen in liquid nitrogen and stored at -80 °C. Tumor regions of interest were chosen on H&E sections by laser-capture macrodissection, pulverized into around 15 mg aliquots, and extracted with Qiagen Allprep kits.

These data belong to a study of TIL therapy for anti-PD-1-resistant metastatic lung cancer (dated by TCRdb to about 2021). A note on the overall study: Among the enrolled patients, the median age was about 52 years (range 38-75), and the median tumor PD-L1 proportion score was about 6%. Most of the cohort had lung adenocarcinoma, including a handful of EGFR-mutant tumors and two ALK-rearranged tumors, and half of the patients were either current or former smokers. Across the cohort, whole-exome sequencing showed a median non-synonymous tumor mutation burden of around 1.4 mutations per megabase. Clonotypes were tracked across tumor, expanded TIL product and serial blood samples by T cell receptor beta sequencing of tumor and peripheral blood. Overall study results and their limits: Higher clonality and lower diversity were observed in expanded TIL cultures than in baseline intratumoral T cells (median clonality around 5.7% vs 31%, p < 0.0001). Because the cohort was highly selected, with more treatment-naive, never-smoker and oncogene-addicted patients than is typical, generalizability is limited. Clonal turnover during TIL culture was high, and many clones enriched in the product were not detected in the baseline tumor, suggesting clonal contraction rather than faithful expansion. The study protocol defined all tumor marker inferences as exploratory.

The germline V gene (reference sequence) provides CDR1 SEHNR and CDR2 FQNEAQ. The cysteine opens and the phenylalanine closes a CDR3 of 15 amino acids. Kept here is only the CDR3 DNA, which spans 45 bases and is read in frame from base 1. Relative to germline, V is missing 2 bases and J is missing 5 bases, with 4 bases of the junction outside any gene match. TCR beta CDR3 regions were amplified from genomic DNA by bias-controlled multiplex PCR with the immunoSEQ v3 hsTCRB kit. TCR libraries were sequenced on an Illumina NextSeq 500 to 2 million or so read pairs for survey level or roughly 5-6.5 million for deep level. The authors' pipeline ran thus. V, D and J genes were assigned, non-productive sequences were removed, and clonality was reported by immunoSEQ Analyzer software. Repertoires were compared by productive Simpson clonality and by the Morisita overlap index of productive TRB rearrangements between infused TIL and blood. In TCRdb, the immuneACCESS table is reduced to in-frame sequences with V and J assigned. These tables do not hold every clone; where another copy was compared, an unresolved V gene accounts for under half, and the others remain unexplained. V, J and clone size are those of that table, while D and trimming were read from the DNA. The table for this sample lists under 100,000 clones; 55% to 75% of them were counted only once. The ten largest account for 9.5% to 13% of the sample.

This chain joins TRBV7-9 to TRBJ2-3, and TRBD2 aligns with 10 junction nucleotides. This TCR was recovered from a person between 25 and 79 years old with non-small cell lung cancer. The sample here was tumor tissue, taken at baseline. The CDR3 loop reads CASSLLAGEGDTQYF. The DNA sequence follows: TGTGCCAGCAGCTTACTAGCGGGAGAGGGAGATACGCAGTATTTT.